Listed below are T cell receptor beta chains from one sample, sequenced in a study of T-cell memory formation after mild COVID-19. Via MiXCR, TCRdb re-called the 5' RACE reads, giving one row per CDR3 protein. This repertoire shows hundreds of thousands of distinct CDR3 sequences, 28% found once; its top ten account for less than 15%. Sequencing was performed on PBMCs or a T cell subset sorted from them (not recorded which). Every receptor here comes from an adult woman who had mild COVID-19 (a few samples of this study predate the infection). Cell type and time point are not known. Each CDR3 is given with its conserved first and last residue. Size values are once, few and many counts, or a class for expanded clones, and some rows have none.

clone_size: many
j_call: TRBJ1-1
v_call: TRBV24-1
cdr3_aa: CATSDVTNTEAFF

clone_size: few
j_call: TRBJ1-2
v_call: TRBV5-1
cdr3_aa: CASSLEGNFYGYTF

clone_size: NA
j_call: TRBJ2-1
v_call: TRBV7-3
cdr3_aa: CASSSHRERPYNEQFF

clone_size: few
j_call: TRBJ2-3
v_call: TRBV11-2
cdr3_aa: CASSLEAGGDPTDTQYF

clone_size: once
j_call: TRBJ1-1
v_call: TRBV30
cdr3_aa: CAWSVDGFGDEAFF

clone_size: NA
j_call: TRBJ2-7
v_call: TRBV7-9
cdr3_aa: CASSSGLAGEFYEQYF

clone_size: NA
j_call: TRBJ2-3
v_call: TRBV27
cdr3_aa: CASSLYERGGTDTQYF

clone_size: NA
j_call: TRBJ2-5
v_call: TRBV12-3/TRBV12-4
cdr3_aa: CASSDTGGSAETQYF

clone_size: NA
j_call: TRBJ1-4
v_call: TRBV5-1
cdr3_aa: CASSARSTNEKLFF

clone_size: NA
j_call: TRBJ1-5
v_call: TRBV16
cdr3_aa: CASSQDSHSNQPQHF

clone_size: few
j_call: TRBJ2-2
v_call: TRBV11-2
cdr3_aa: CASRLGRLAVNTGELFF

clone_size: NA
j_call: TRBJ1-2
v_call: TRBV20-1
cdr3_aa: CSARDRGRSLGYTF

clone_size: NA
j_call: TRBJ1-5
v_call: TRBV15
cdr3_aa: CATSPELEIGNQPQHF

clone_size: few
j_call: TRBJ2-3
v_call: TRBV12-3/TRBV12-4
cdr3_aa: CASTLLADTDTQYF

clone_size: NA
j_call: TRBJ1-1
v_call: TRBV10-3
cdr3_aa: CAITPTGGMGTEAFF

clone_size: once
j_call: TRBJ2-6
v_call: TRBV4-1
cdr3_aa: CASSHQGTGANVLTF

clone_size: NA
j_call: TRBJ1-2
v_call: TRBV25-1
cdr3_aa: CASSEREAPYGYTF

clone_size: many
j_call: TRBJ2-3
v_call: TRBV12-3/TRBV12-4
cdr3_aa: CASSLGDRDTDTQYF

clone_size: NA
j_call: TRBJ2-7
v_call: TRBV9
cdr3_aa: CASSVAGTVSYEQYF

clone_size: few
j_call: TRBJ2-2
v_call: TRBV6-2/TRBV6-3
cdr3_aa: CASSYGLMNTGELFF

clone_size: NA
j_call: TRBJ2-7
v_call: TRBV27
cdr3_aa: CASTTGGAGKDEQYF

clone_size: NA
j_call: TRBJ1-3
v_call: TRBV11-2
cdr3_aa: CASSLVPQPGNTIYF

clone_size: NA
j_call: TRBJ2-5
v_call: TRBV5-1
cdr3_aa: CASSLEGQAGETQYF

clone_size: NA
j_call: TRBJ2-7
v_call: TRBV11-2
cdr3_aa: CASSLWPPDRDEQYF